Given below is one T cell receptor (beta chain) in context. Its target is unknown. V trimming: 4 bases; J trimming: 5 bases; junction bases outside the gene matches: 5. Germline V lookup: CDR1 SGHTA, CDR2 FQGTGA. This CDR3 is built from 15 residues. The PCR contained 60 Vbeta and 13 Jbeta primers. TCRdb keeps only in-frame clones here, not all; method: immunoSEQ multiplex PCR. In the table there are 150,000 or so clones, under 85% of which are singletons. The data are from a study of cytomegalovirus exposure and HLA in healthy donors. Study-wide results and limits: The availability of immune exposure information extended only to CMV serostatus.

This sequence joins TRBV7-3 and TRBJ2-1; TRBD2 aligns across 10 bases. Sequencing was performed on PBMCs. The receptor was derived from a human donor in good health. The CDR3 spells CASSSSGGADNEQFF. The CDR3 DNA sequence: TGTGCCAGCAGCTCGAGCGGGGGGGCCGACAATGAGCAGTTCTTC.